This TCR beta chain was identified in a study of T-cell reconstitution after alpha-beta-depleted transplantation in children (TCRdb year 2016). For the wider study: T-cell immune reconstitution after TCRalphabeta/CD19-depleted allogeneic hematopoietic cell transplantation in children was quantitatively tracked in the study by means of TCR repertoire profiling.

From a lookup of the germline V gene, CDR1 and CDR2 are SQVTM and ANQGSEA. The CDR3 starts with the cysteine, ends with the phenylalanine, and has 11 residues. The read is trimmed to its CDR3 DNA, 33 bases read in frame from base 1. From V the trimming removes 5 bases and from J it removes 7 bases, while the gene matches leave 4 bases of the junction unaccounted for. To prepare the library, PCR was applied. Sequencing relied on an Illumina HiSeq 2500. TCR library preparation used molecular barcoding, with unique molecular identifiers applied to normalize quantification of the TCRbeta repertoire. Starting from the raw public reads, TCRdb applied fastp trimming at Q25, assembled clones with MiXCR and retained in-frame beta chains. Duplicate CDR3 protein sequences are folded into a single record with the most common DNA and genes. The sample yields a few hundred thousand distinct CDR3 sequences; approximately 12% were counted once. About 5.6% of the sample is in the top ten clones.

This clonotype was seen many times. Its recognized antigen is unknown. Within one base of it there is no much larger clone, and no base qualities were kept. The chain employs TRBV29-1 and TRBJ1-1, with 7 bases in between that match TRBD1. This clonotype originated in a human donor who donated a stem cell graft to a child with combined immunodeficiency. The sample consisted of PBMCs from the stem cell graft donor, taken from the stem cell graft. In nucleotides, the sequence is TGCAGCGTTAAATACAGGGGTGAAGCTTTCTTT. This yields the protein CSVKYRGEAFF.